Shown below are 24 T cell receptor beta chains from a single sample sequenced in a study of T cells after yellow fever vaccination. TCRdb ran MiXCR on the 5' RACE reads and lists one entry per CDR3 protein. The sample has about 330,000 distinct CDR3 sequences; about 4% are singletons. Source: PBMCs, taken 5 days after the yellow fever booster vaccination. The receptors come from a man between 18 and 29 years old who received the YFV17D yellow fever vaccine.

This clonotype came up a few times. The gene calls are TRBV5-6 and TRBJ1-2; 8 nucleotides line up with TRBD1. This CDR3 has 15 amino acids. Losses at the gene ends were 2 bases for V and 5 bases for J; bases not matched to a gene: 8. Germline assignment: CDR1 SGHDT and CDR2 YYEEEE. CDR3 loop: CASSFRKGQAYGYTF. DNA for the CDR3: TGTGCCAGCAGCTTCCGTAAGGGACAGGCATATGGCTACACCTTC.

The chain uses TRBV7-2 and TRBJ2-3; tentative D call: TRBD2 (7 bases). Per the germline V gene, CDR1 is SGHTA and CDR2 is FQGNSA. The CDR3 extends over 16 amino acids. The V end was cut by 3 bases, the J end by 2 bases, with 15 bases between. CDR3 residues: CASSFARGAYTDTQYF. CDR3 sequence (DNA): TGTGCCAGCAGCTTTGCTCGGGGGGCTTACACAGATACGCAGTATTTT.

This clonotype has a count of ten or more. This chain connects TRBV18 to TRBJ2-1; D perhaps matches TRBD1 (5 bases). Germline lookup yields CDR1 KGHSH and CDR2 LQKENI. V was clipped by 2 bases and J by 6 bases, with 17 bases between them. The CDR3 contains 16 residues. The CDR3 is CASSPKQAGWGNEQFF. The CDR3, as DNA: TGTGCCAGCTCACCAAAACAGGCAGGCTGGGGCAATGAGCAGTTCTTC.

This clonotype appeared a few times. This CDR3 is CASSQDRVRGLNSPLHF. CDR3 bases: TGTGCCAGCAGCCAAGATAGGGTTCGGGGACTTAATTCACCCCTCCACTTT. The rearrangement joins TRBV4-2 to TRBJ1-6; weak D call: TRBD1 (5 bases). This CDR3 has 17 residues. CDR1 LGHNA and CDR2 YNFKEQ come from the germline V gene. Trimming took 0 bases from V and 6 from J, leaving 15 bases between them.

The chain carries TRBV7-2 and TRBJ2-3; D is possibly TRBD1 or TRBD2 (6 bases each). Germline loops: CDR1 SGHTA, CDR2 FQGNSA. There are 16 residues in the CDR3. Trimming removed 6 bases from V and 2 bases from J, with 18 bases in between. CDR3 residues: CASRETWGAYTDTQYF. CDR3 coding DNA: TGTGCCAGCAGGGAAACTTGGGGGGCTTACACAGATACGCAGTATTTT.

The V gene is TRBV7-2, the J gene TRBJ1-1; 7 nucleotides line up with TRBD1. With 5 bases clipped from V and 4 bases from J, the junction kept 4 bases outside the gene matches. Looked up from germline, CDR1 is SGHTA and CDR2 is FQGNSA. This CDR3 has 13 amino acids. The CDR3 spells CASSATGSTEAFF. CDR3 DNA sequence: TGTGCCAGCAGCGCGACAGGGAGCACTGAAGCTTTCTTT.

This clonotype showed up just a few times. The V call is TRBV9, the J call TRBJ1-6; a weak D match, TRBD1 (5 bases). CDR3 size: 16 residues. V was clipped by 3 bases and J by 13 bases, with 23 bases between them. Germline assignment: CDR1 SGDLS and CDR2 YYNGEE. CDR3 protein: CASSAGQGESFAPLHF. For the CDR3, the DNA is TGTGCCAGCAGCGCAGGGCAAGGGGAGAGTTTTGCGCCCCTCCACTTT.

The V call is TRBV11-2, the J call TRBJ1-4, with 9 positions matching TRBD1. The J segment lost 7 bases and the V segment lost 6 bases, leaving 12 bases of the junction unmatched. Germline CDR1 is SGHAT and CDR2 is FQNNGV. The CDR3 is 16 amino acids. Written as DNA, the CDR3 is TGTGCCAGCAGGCCTATCCGGGACAGGGCCGGTGAAAAACTGTTTTTT. This encodes CASRPIRDRAGEKLFF.

V gene TRBV7-8 combines with J gene TRBJ2-3; D unclear. The CDR3 is made up of 16 amino acids. CDR1 is SGHVS, CDR2 FQNEAQ, per germline. Between the trimmed V and J ends, which lost 4 bases and 4 bases, there was a span of 18 bases. The CDR3 bases are TGTGCCAGCAGCTACCTCCCCGGCGGCCGATCAGATACGCAGTATTTT. Residues: CASSYLPGGRSDTQYF. Together with reference TRBV7-8 and TRBJ2-3, the CDR3 gives the full variable domain: GAGVSQSPRYKVAKRGQDVALRCDPISGHVSLFWYQQALGQGPEFLTYFQNEAQLDKSGLPSDRFFAERPEGSVSTLKIQRTQQEDSAVYLCASSYLPGGRSDTQYFGPGTRLTVL.

Many counts were recorded for this clonotype. This rearrangement joins TRBV27 to TRBJ2-3; tentative D call: TRBD2 (7 bases). Germline V gene data show CDR1 as MNHEY and CDR2 as SMNVEV (reference sequence). The CDR3 contains 15 residues. V lost 3 bases and J 1 base, leaving 11 bases between the germline ends. The CDR3 region has the DNA TGTGCCAGCAGTTTGGGGGGGCGTGGCACAGATACGCAGTATTTT. The encoded protein is CASSLGGRGTDTQYF.

This clonotype was detected only a few times. The CDR3: CASSATGVEAFF. In DNA, the CDR3 is TGTGCCAGCAGCGCTACAGGGGTTGAAGCTTTCTTT. The chain employs TRBV7-9 and TRBJ1-1; 7 nucleotides match TRBD1. V was clipped by 5 bases and J by 7 bases; unmatched bases: 4. Germline V lookup: CDR1 SEHNR, CDR2 FQNEAQ (reference sequence). The CDR3 has 12 amino acids.

In DNA, the CDR3 is TGTGCCAGCAGTCCCCGGGACAGGGGGACCCAGTACTTC. Amino acids: CASSPRDRGTQYF. The V gene is TRBV6-5, the J gene TRBJ2-5, with TRBD1 identical over 10 bases. J gave up 7 bases and V 5 bases, and 4 bases lay outside the gene matches. This CDR3 spans 13 amino acids. Germline CDR1 MNHEY, CDR2 SVGAGI.

The chain links TRBV20-1 to TRBJ2-5, with TRBD2 identical over 9 bases. Germline V CDR1 and CDR2: DFQATT, SNEGSKA (reference sequence). The CDR3 loop spans 16 amino acids. V shed 1 base, J shed 5 bases, and the junction held 11 bases outside the gene matches. CDR3 in DNA: TGCAGTGCTAGAGGAAATAGCGGGGGTCTCGGGGAGACCCAGTACTTC. This codes for CSARGNSGGLGETQYF.

This clonotype was detected ten times or more. In nucleotides, the CDR3 is TGTGCCACCAGAGACATGAACACTGAAGCTTTCTTT. Protein sequence: CATRDMNTEAFF. The chain recombines TRBV28 with TRBJ1-1; D is ambiguous. V was clipped by 10 bases and J by 0 bases, with 9 bases between them. There are 12 residues in the CDR3. Per germline, CDR1 MDHEN and CDR2 SYDVKM.

This sequence joins TRBV4-1 and TRBJ2-3; the D gene is possibly TRBD2 (6 bases). Germline values: CDR1 MGHRA, CDR2 YSYEKL. V gave up 4 bases and J gave up 2 bases, with 19 bases separating them. The CDR3 totals 17 residues. CDR3 amino acids: CASSPRGSGDYTDTQYF. The CDR3 nucleotides are TGCGCCAGCAGCCCCCGGGGTAGCGGTGATTACACAGATACGCAGTATTTT.

In this sample, this clonotype turned up many times. The rearrangement joins TRBV5-1 to TRBJ1-2; 12 nucleotides align to TRBD1. CDR3 length equals 19 residues. Germline CDR1 SGHRS, CDR2 YFSETQ. The V segment lost 0 bases and the J segment 1 base; nucleotides outside the gene matches: 10. The CDR3 reads CASSLAGQGALGVNYGYTF. CDR3 DNA: TGCGCCAGCAGCTTGGCGGGACAGGGGGCATTAGGCGTTAACTATGGCTACACCTTC.

This sequence joins TRBV20-1 and TRBJ1-3; tentative D call: TRBD1 (6 bases). V was trimmed by 2 bases and J by 8 bases, leaving 16 bases between them. Germline lookup yields CDR1 DFQATT and CDR2 SNEGSKA (reference sequence). CDR3 length: 14 amino acids. This CDR3 is CSARRGSGGHTIYF. The DNA of the CDR3 is TGCAGTGCTAGAAGGGGGTCCGGGGGACACACCATATATTTT.

This clonotype was observed many times. The chain recombines TRBV12-3 or TRBV12-4 with TRBJ1-4, with D possibly TRBD1 on 6 matching bases. Trimming removed 2 bases at V and 8 bases at J, with 12 bases between. The CDR3 spans 14 residues. The CDR3 region is CASSLIQGGEKLFF. In nucleotides, the CDR3 is TGTGCCAGCAGTTTAATACAGGGAGGAGAAAAACTGTTTTTT.

This clonotype showed up just a few times. The chain links TRBV2 to TRBJ2-5; D is perhaps TRBD1 or TRBD2 (5 bases each). In germline, CDR1 is SNHLY, CDR2 FYNNEI. CDR3 length: 13 amino acids. V lost 6 bases and J lost 5, with 13 bases in between. CDR3 in amino acids: CASSRRGDETQYF. The CDR3 nucleotides read TGTGCCAGCAGCCGCCGGGGCGACGAGACCCAGTACTTC.

This clonotype was counted many times. CDR3 in DNA: TGTGCCAGCAGTGAAATCCCGTATGGGTCCTACGAGCAGTACGTC. This encodes CASSEIPYGSYEQYV. The rearrangement joins TRBV2 to TRBJ2-7; D uncertain. Trimming removed 2 bases at V and 1 base at J, with 12 bases between. The germline V gene has CDR1 SNHLY and CDR2 FYNNEI. The CDR3 spans 15 residues.

V is TRBV19 and J is TRBJ1-2; 7 bases agree with TRBD1. The CDR3 runs 15 residues. J was trimmed by 5 bases and V by 5 bases; bases with no gene match: 11. Per the germline V gene, CDR1 is LNHDA and CDR2 is SQIVND (reference sequence). As DNA, the CDR3 is TGTGCCAGTAGTGGAACCCGACAGGGCGAATATGGCTACACCTTC. Translating it yields CASSGTRQGEYGYTF.

This clonotype occurred a few times. J is TRBJ1-3 and V is TRBV5-1; D might be TRBD1 (5 bases). V was cut by 0 bases and J by 3 bases, with 10 bases left in between. This CDR3 has 15 residues. Germline V lookup: CDR1 SGHRS, CDR2 YFSETQ. The CDR3 sequence: CASSLAQGGGNTIYF. CDR3 nucleotides: TGCGCCAGCAGCTTGGCCCAGGGAGGTGGAAACACCATATATTTT.

The V gene is TRBV6-6, the J gene TRBJ1-1, with D unclear. CDR1 MNHNY and CDR2 SVGAGI come from the germline V gene (reference sequence). The CDR3 contains 10 residues. V was shortened by 7 bases and J by 0 bases, with 0 bases between the two germline ends. This CDR3 is CASMNTEAFF. In DNA, the CDR3 is TGTGCCAGCATGAACACTGAAGCTTTCTTT.

This clonotype appeared a few times. This chain uses TRBV6-5 with TRBJ1-2; D is possibly TRBD1 (5 bases). This CDR3 is 14 amino acids long. CDR1 is MNHEY and CDR2 is SVGAGI in the germline V gene. Trimming removed 3 bases at V and 5 bases at J, with 13 bases between. CDR3 DNA sequence: TGTGCCAGCAGTTATCTGCGGGGGACTTATGGCTACACCTTC. It yields the protein CASSYLRGTYGYTF.